The entry below gives a single T cell receptor beta chain sequence along with its context. The sample comes from a study of T cells in Graves' hyperthyroidism and ophthalmopathy. Germline CDR1 is MNHEY and CDR2 is SVGEGT. V was clipped by 5 bases and J by 2 bases; unmatched bases: 3. The CDR3 covers 14 residues. Diagnosis of hyperthyroidism was new in patients aged 18 to 65, and its duration was under 2 months. Clinicians diagnosed patients from clinical symptoms, serum thyroxine and TRAb, thyroid ultrasound and orbital computed tomography. Authors of the study amplified TCR beta CDR3 regions from RNA transcripts. The study used the HTBI primer set for a first-round RT-PCR of the TCR CDR3. TCRdb re-called the multiplex PCR reads through MiXCR, storing one row per CDR3 protein. Among about 420,000 distinct CDR3 sequences listed, 15% to 18% were seen once.

The receptor was isolated from a woman in her late teens or twenties with Graves' hyperthyroidism. Sequences were obtained from blood. The chain couples TRBV6-2 or TRBV6-3 to TRBJ2-5; 9 positions match TRBD2. CDR3 in DNA: TGTGCCAGCAGTGCGGGGGGGTTTCAAGAGACCCAGTACTTC. Translated, it gives CASSAGGFQETQYF.